One and the same sample provided the 27 T cell receptor beta chains below, sequenced in a study of T cell responses to AZD1222 COVID-19 vaccine. The data were produced by immunoSEQ multiplex PCR, yet TCRdb's version contains in-frame clones alone and is incomplete. Of 150,000 to 200,000 clones detected, approximately 92% appear once; the ten largest clones hold over 1%. This specimen was peripheral blood, taken on day 0 of AZD1222 vaccination. These receptors all come from an adult in good health.

The rearrangement uses TRBV9 and TRBJ1-4, with D unclear. The CDR3 loop spans 15 amino acids. Germline-derived CDR1 and CDR2 are SGDLS and YYNGEE. V was trimmed by 0 bases and J by 7 bases, leaving 13 bases between them. CDR3 protein: CASSVDGTKGEKLFF. Written as DNA, the CDR3 is TGTGCCAGCAGCGTAGACGGCACCAAAGGTGAAAAACTGTTTTTT.

V is TRBV6-6 and J is TRBJ1-1; D uncertain. V lost 8 bases and J 4 bases, leaving 17 bases between the germline ends. The CDR3 covers 14 residues. Germline lookup yields CDR1 MNHNY and CDR2 SVGAGI (reference sequence). The CDR3 is CASRFEARATEAFF. Here the CDR3 DNA reads TGTGCCAGCCGGTTTGAGGCCCGGGCCACTGAAGCTTTCTTT.

J is TRBJ1-5 and V is TRBV25-1; the D is unclear. Germline CDR1 MGHDK, CDR2 SYGVNS. Deletions cut 4 bases from V and 3 bases from J, with 4 bases between. This CDR3 spans 12 amino acids. The CDR3 region is CASSGNNQPQHF. DNA for the CDR3: TGTGCCAGCAGTGGAAACAATCAGCCCCAGCATTTT.

The chain recombines TRBV9 with TRBJ2-1; 8 bases line up with TRBD2. Looked up from germline, CDR1 is SGDLS and CDR2 is YYNGEE. Trimming at V came to 0 bases and at J to 6 bases, leaving 2 bases not matched to a gene. CDR3 length: 14 amino acids. CDR3 region: CASSVAGGVNEQFF. CDR3 DNA sequence: TGTGCCAGCAGCGTAGCGGGGGGGGTCAATGAGCAGTTCTTC. The full variable domain, with the rest looked up from reference TRBV9 and TRBJ2-1, is DSGVTQTPKHLITATGQRVTLRCSPRSGDLSVYWYQQSLDQGLQFLIQYYNGEERAKGNILERFSAQQFPDLHSELNLSSLELGDSALYFCASSVAGGVNEQFFGPGTRLTVL.

The chain employs TRBV28 and TRBJ1-1, with 8 bases matching TRBD1. CDR1 and CDR2 from the germline V gene are MDHEN and SYDVKM. The CDR3 spans 15 residues. V dropped 5 bases and J dropped 5; count of bases not matched to a gene: 10. As DNA, the CDR3 is TGTGCCAGCAGTCCACTAGAGGACAGGGTTACTGAAGCTTTCTTT. Protein product: CASSPLEDRVTEAFF.

V usage is TRBV28 and J usage is TRBJ2-5; TRBD1 is a possible D gene (6 bases). From germline, CDR1 is MDHEN and CDR2 SYDVKM. The length of the CDR3 is 13 residues. The V end lost 7 bases, the J end lost 2 bases, and 11 bases lay between the germline ends. The CDR3 loop is CASTLGHQETQYF. The CDR3 nucleotides read TGTGCCAGCACCCTGGGACATCAAGAGACCCAGTACTTC.

The J gene is TRBJ1-1, the V gene TRBV28; perhaps TRBD1 as D (5 bases). The CDR3 consists of 15 residues. V was trimmed by 5 bases and J by 1 base, leaving 14 bases between them. In germline, CDR1 is MDHEN, CDR2 SYDVKM. The CDR3 sequence: CASSPSRGGNTEAFF. DNA of the CDR3: TGTGCCAGCAGTCCTTCGAGGGGAGGGAACACTGAAGCTTTCTTT. Using reference TRBV28 and TRBJ1-1 for the parts outside the CDR3, the full variable domain is DVKVTQSSRYLVKRTGEKVFLECVQDMDHENMFWYRQDPGLGLRLIYFSYDVKMKEKGDIPEGYSVSREKKERFSLILESASTNQTSMYLCASSPSRGGNTEAFFGQGTRLTVV.

The V gene is TRBV29-1, the J gene TRBJ2-4; D perhaps matches TRBD2 (6 bases). Germline V gene data show CDR1 as SQVTM and CDR2 as ANQGSEA. This CDR3 is 15 amino acids long. The V and J ends lost 6 bases and 1 base respectively, with 16 bases between them. The CDR3 nucleotides are TGCAGCGTCGGCGGGACGATTGGGGCCAAAAACATTCAGTACTTC. Amino acids: CSVGGTIGAKNIQYF.

V and J are TRBV10-3 and TRBJ1-2; 10 nucleotides line up with TRBD1. With 5 bases clipped from V and 4 bases from J, the junction kept 13 bases outside the gene matches. Per the germline V gene, CDR1 is ENHRY and CDR2 is SYGVKD. The CDR3 is made up of 17 amino acids. The CDR3 nucleotides are TGTGCCATCAGTCCGCGACAGGGGGCGCAAGTCCGCTATGGCTACACCTTC. Translating gives CAISPRQGAQVRYGYTF.

This chain connects TRBV7-2 to TRBJ1-5, with D maybe TRBD1 (6 bases). CDR1 and CDR2 from the germline V gene are SGHTA and FQGNSA. The CDR3 runs to 15 residues. Between the trimmed V and J ends, which lost 1 base and 4 bases, there was a span of 11 bases. CDR3 nucleotides: TGTGCCAGCAGCTTAGGGAGGGGGGGAAATCAGCCCCAGCATTTT. This codes for CASSLGRGGNQPQHF.

The rearrangement uses TRBV7-3 and TRBJ1-1; unclear D gene. Germline CDR1 reads SGHTA; CDR2 reads FQGTGA. The CDR3 has 14 amino acids. Trimming shortened V by 2 bases and J by 1 base, and 8 bases separated the two germline ends. CDR3 DNA: TGTGCCAGCAGCTTAGGATTCAGGAACACTGAAGCTTTCTTT. Protein sequence: CASSLGFRNTEAFF.

The chain has TRBV4-2 and TRBJ1-1, with a tentative D call TRBD1 (6 bases). Germline CDR1 reads LGHNA; CDR2 reads YNFKEQ. Trimming pared 3 bases from V and 3 bases from J, leaving 17 bases between. The CDR3 runs to 16 residues. CDR3 bases: TGTGCCAGCAGCCAGAAGGACCGGGACATTCACACTGAAGCTTTCTTT. Amino acids: CASSQKDRDIHTEAFF.

This rearrangement joins TRBV6-2 or TRBV6-3 to TRBJ1-2; D not certain. This CDR3 contains 12 residues. V was clipped by 4 bases and J by 8 bases, with 11 bases between them. Germline V CDR1 and CDR2: MNHEY, SVGEGT. CDR3 in amino acids: CASSFHPRGYTF. For the CDR3, the DNA is TGTGCCAGCAGTTTCCACCCTAGGGGCTACACCTTC.

The chain carries TRBV19 and TRBJ2-7; D is undetermined. V was trimmed by 3 bases and J by 1 base, leaving 16 bases between them. The V gene's germline CDR1 is LNHDA and CDR2 SQIVND (reference sequence). CDR3 length equals 16 residues. The CDR3 sequence: CASSMLPGQVSYEQYF. CDR3 DNA sequence: TGTGCCAGTAGTATGCTTCCTGGGCAGGTATCCTACGAGCAGTACTTC.

This clone was recorded only once. The CDR3 DNA is TGCGCCTCCCAGAGGGGGGAGGCCTACAATGAGCAGTTCTTC. Protein product: CASQRGEAYNEQFF. This chain uses TRBV5-1 with TRBJ2-1, with D possibly called TRBD1 or TRBD2 (6 bases each). The V end lost 10 bases, the J end lost 2 bases, and 16 bases lay between the germline ends. CDR1 and CDR2 (germline): SGHRS, YFSETQ. The CDR3 consists of 14 residues.

V is TRBV7-9 and J is TRBJ2-3, with no clear D. The V gene's germline CDR1 is SEHNR and CDR2 FQNEAQ (reference sequence). The CDR3 contains 13 residues. V was shortened by 3 bases and J by 2 bases, with 6 bases between the two germline ends. The CDR3 is CASSFLSTDTQYF. The CDR3 bases are TGTGCCAGCAGCTTCCTTTCCACAGATACGCAGTATTTT.

This clone was counted a few times. The V call is TRBV28, the J call TRBJ1-4, with D hard to call. The germline V and J ends were trimmed by 3 bases and 8 bases, with 4 bases remaining between them. The CDR3 totals 11 residues. Looked up from germline, CDR1 is MDHEN and CDR2 is SYDVKM. In DNA, the CDR3 is TGTGCCAGCAGTTTCCGGGAAAAACTGTTTTTT. Its protein is CASSFREKLFF.

The chain carries TRBV28 and TRBJ1-2; D gene ambiguous. Trimming left V 7 bases short and J 4 bases short, with 13 bases between. This CDR3 has 13 residues. In germline, CDR1 is MDHEN, CDR2 SYDVKM. The CDR3 nucleotides read TGTGCCAGCACCGACCAAGGCTTCTATGGCTACACCTTC. Its translation is CASTDQGFYGYTF.

The chain couples TRBV19 to TRBJ1-6, with D unresolved. Germline V gene sequence: CDR1 LNHDA, CDR2 SQIVND (reference sequence). V lost 8 bases and J 10 bases, leaving 21 bases between the germline ends. The CDR3 has 15 amino acids. The CDR3 is CASSLSPGVRSPLHF. CDR3 nucleotides: TGTGCCAGTTCGTTGAGTCCGGGAGTTCGCTCACCCCTCCACTTT.

V usage is TRBV7-9 and J usage is TRBJ2-5; tentatively, D is TRBD2 (5 bases). CDR3 size: 14 residues. Trimming removed 4 bases from V and 4 bases from J, with 13 bases in between. Germline-derived CDR1 and CDR2 are SEHNR and FQNEAQ (reference sequence). CDR3 sequence: CASSSPEVAETQYF. CDR3 nucleotide sequence: TGTGCCAGCAGCTCCCCGGAGGTAGCAGAGACCCAGTACTTC. The full variable domain, its missing parts supplied by reference TRBV7-9 and TRBJ2-5, is DTGVSQNPRHKITKRGQNVTFRCDPISEHNRLYWYRQTLGQGPEFLTYFQNEAQLEKSRLLSDRFSAERPKGSFSTLEIQRTEQGDSAMYLCASSSPEVAETQYFGPGTRLLVL.

V and J are TRBV6-5 and TRBJ1-2; 8 bases agree with TRBD1. Germline assignment: CDR1 MNHEY and CDR2 SVGAGI. The length of the CDR3 is 15 residues. With V trimmed by 7 bases and J by 8 bases, 15 bases remained unmatched. The CDR3 loop is CASNTGGVPYEGYTF. CDR3 sequence (DNA): TGTGCCAGCAATACAGGGGGGGTCCCGTACGAGGGCTACACCTTC.

The rearrangement uses TRBV4-2 and TRBJ2-3, with 9 bases matching TRBD2. The CDR3 spans 16 residues. The junction had 2 bases not matched to a gene; V was cut back by 1 base and J by 0 bases. The V gene's germline CDR1 is LGHNA and CDR2 YNFKEQ. The DNA for the CDR3 is TGTGCCAGCAGCCAAGGACTAGCGGATAGCACAGATACGCAGTATTTT. Translation gives CASSQGLADSTDTQYF.

The chain carries TRBV7-2 and TRBJ2-1; 8 nucleotides agree with TRBD2. The V and J ends lost 5 bases and 3 bases, in that order; junction bases with no gene match: 9. Germline values: CDR1 SGHTA, CDR2 FQGNSA. This CDR3 spans 16 amino acids. The CDR3 DNA is TGTGCCAGCAGCCCGGCCGGGACTAGGGGCTACAATGAGCAGTTCTTC. It translates to CASSPAGTRGYNEQFF.

V gene TRBV3-1 (or the pseudogene TRBV3-2) combines with J gene TRBJ2-1; a possible D gene is TRBD2 (5 bases). The CDR3 sequence is 12 residues long. Trimming pared 2 bases from V and 8 bases from J, leaving 7 bases between. Per germline, CDR1 LGHDT and CDR2 YNNKEL (reference sequence). CDR3 nucleotide sequence: TGTGCCAGCAGCCAACAACTAGATGAGCAGTTCTTC. Protein: CASSQQLDEQFF.

V usage is TRBV18 and J usage is TRBJ1-4, with D tentatively TRBD1 (6 bases). CDR1 and CDR2 from the germline V gene are KGHSH and LQKENI. This CDR3 is built from 15 residues. V lost 3 bases and J lost 4, with 12 bases in between. CDR3 sequence (DNA): TGTGCCAGCTCACCGGCCGGGACAAGTAATGAAAAACTGTTTTTT. This encodes CASSPAGTSNEKLFF.

V usage is TRBV5-4 and J usage is TRBJ2-6, with a tentative D call TRBD2 (5 bases). Between the trimmed V and J ends, which lost 0 bases and 2 bases, there was a span of 6 bases. The germline CDR1 and CDR2 sequences are SGHNT and YYREEE (reference sequence). This CDR3 contains 15 residues. The DNA of the CDR3 is TGTGCCAGCAGCTTGGGAGGGACTGGGGCCAACGTCCTGACTTTC. This gives the protein CASSLGGTGANVLTF.

V usage is TRBV28 and J usage is TRBJ1-5, with D perhaps TRBD1 (5 bases). CDR3 size: 13 residues. Trimming left V 6 bases short and J 3 bases short, with 9 bases between. Germline lookup yields CDR1 MDHEN and CDR2 SYDVKM. The CDR3 DNA reads as TGTGCCAGCAGCTTCAGGGTCAATCAGCCCCAGCATTTT. This sequence encodes CASSFRVNQPQHF.